The rows below give T cell receptor beta chains drawn from one sample of a study of radiation and T cells in renal cell carcinoma. Produced via immunoSEQ multiplex PCR; TCRdb's table is partial and in-frame only. The sample lists over 85,000 clones, 65% to 85% occurring once. Sequenced here: blood, sampled from a patient whose treatment included radiotherapy and nephrectomy. The receptors originated from a man in his sixties with renal cell carcinoma. The CDR3 runs from the conserved cysteine through the conserved F or W. D genes are given only for firm matches. Clone size, where shown, is once, few, many, or a class for clones that have expanded.

D: .; J: TRBJ2-7; V: TRBV10-3; size: .; DNA: TGTGCCATCAGCAATCACAATGACGAGCAGTACTTC; CDR3: CAISNHNDEQYF
D: .; J: TRBJ2-2; V: TRBV11-3; size: .; DNA: TGTGCCAGCAGCCCAGACAGCACCGGGGAGCTGTTTTTT; CDR3: CASSPDSTGELFF
D: .; J: TRBJ2-2; V: TRBV27; size: .; DNA: .; CDR3: CASSILGGNTGELFF
D: .; J: TRBJ2-2; V: TRBV9; size: .; DNA: TGTGCCAGGTTGGAATGTACCGGGGAGCTGTTTTTT; CDR3: CARLECTGELFF
D: TRBD2; J: TRBJ2-3; V: TRBV10-1; size: .; DNA: TGCGCCAGCAGTGAAGCGGGAACGGATACGCAGTATTTT; CDR3: CASSEAGTDTQYF
D: .; J: TRBJ1-2; V: TRBV18; size: .; DNA: TGTGCCAGCTCACCACCGTCTCCCAGGGGAAGGAGAGGCTACACCTTC; CDR3: CASSPPSPRGRRGYTF
D: TRBD2; J: TRBJ2-1; V: TRBV14; size: .; DNA: TGTGCCAGCAGCCAACGTCCCGGGACTAGCGGGAGGGCCCTTCGTGGGGAGCAGTTCTTC; CDR3: CASSQRPGTSGRALRGEQFF
D: TRBD1; J: TRBJ1-4; V: TRBV5-8; size: .; DNA: TGTGCCAGCAGCGTCCGGGACAGTAATGAAAAACTGTTTTTT; CDR3: CASSVRDSNEKLFF
D: .; J: TRBJ2-1; V: TRBV10-3; size: .; DNA: TGTGCCATCAGCACGAACAATGAGCAGTTCTTC; CDR3: CAISTNNEQFF
D: TRBD2; J: TRBJ2-1; V: TRBV5-1; size: .; DNA: TGCGCCAGCAGCTTGGCGGGGGGATTCTACAATGAGCAGTTCTTC; CDR3: CASSLAGGFYNEQFF
D: .; J: TRBJ2-3; V: TRBV5-1; size: .; DNA: TGCGCCAGCAGTTTCCGGGCCCTTCAGGCCACAGATACGCAGTATTTT; CDR3: CASSFRALQATDTQYF
D: .; J: TRBJ2-2; V: TRBV25-1; size: .; DNA: TGTGCCAGCAGTGGAGGGAACAGGCCCGCGAACACCGGGGAGCTGTTTTTT; CDR3: CASSGGNRPANTGELFF
D: TRBD1; J: TRBJ1-2; V: TRBV6-5; size: .; DNA: TGTGCCAGCAGTTACCTGGTGGGACAGAGTGGCTACACCTTC; CDR3: CASSYLVGQSGYTF
D: .; J: TRBJ2-5; V: TRBV2; size: .; DNA: TGTGCCAGCACGGCCGGATACCAAGAGACCCAGTACTTC; CDR3: CASTAGYQETQYF
D: TRBD1; J: TRBJ1-5; V: TRBV7-9; size: .; DNA: TGTGCCAGCAGCTATGGACAGGGAGGGCAGCCCCAGCATTTT; CDR3: CASSYGQGGQPQHF
D: TRBD2; J: TRBJ2-1; V: TRBV2; size: once; DNA: TGTGCCAGCAGGGTGACTAGCGGGCATGGTAATGAGCAGTTCTTC; CDR3: CASRVTSGHGNEQFF
D: .; J: TRBJ1-2; V: TRBV2; size: many; DNA: TGTGCCAGCAGTGAAGACGTGGGCTATGGCTACACCTTC; CDR3: CASSEDVGYGYTF
D: .; J: TRBJ1-6; V: TRBV5-6; size: .; DNA: TGTGCCAGCAGCTCCCTGGGGACTAGGTTGGATTCACCCCTCCACTTT; CDR3: CASSSLGTRLDSPLHF
D: TRBD2; J: TRBJ2-1; V: TRBV9; size: .; DNA: TGTGCCAGCAGCGGCTCTAGCGGGAGGTTCACCAATGAGCAGTTCTTC; CDR3: CASSGSSGRFTNEQFF
D: TRBD1; J: TRBJ2-7; V: TRBV7-9; size: .; DNA: TGTGCCAGCAGCCCAGCCGACAGGGGGTTCTCCTACGAGCAGTACTTC; CDR3: CASSPADRGFSYEQYF
D: .; J: TRBJ2-7; V: TRBV6-6; size: few; DNA: TGTGCCATCGGGACCTTATACGAGCAGTACTTC; CDR3: CAIGTLYEQYF
D: .; J: TRBJ1-1; V: TRBV7-9; size: few; DNA: TGTGCCAGCAGCTTCCAGGGTAACACTGAAGCTTTCTTT; CDR3: CASSFQGNTEAFF
D: TRBD1; J: TRBJ2-1; V: TRBV7-8; size: .; DNA: TGTGCCAGCAGCCCGGACAGGCCGGGGTACAATGAGCAGTTCTTC; CDR3: CASSPDRPGYNEQFF
D: TRBD2; J: TRBJ2-1; V: TRBV2; size: .; DNA: TGTGCCAGCAGTGAGAATAGCGGGACCTACAATGAGCAGTTCTTC; CDR3: CASSENSGTYNEQFF
D: .; J: TRBJ2-7; V: TRBV10-3; size: .; DNA: TGTGCCATCAGTGGGGGGCACGAGCAGTACTTC; CDR3: CAISGGHEQYF
D: .; J: TRBJ2-7; V: TRBV13; size: .; DNA: TGTGCCAGCAGCTTAGCTAGGGGGGGTTCGGACGAGCAGTACTTC; CDR3: CASSLARGGSDEQYF
D: .; J: TRBJ2-7; V: TRBV2; size: .; DNA: TGTGCCAGCGAGCCCCGGGGGTCCTACGAGCAGTACTTC; CDR3: CASEPRGSYEQYF
D: .; J: TRBJ1-1; V: TRBV7-9; size: .; DNA: TGTGCCAGCAGAAATAAATACAGGGTAGGGTTGAACACTGAAGCTTTCTTT; CDR3: CASRNKYRVGLNTEAFF
D: .; J: TRBJ1-1; V: TRBV29-1; size: few; DNA: TGCAGCGTTGTGGCTATGGAGGTAAGGGTGAACACTGAAGCTTTCTTT; CDR3: CSVVAMEVRVNTEAFF
D: TRBD1; J: TRBJ1-3; V: TRBV6-1; size: .; DNA: TGTGCCAGCAGGGGACAGGGAAGAAACACCATATATTTT; CDR3: CASRGQGRNTIYF
D: .; J: TRBJ1-1; V: TRBV5-4; size: .; DNA: TGTGCCAGCAGACGAGTAGCGGGAGATACTGAAGCTTTCTTT; CDR3: CASRRVAGDTEAFF
D: .; J: TRBJ2-3; V: TRBV5-1; size: .; DNA: TGCGCCAGCACCAGTAGCAGGGATACGCAGTATTTT; CDR3: CASTSSRDTQYF
D: .; J: TRBJ1-3; V: TRBV7-9; size: .; DNA: TGTGCCAGCAGCTTAAGATGGGGCCGAAACACCATATATTTT; CDR3: CASSLRWGRNTIYF
D: TRBD1; J: TRBJ1-3; V: TRBV6-1; size: once; DNA: TGTGCCAGCAGTGTATGGCAGGGGGCAAGAAACACCATATATTTT; CDR3: CASSVWQGARNTIYF
D: TRBD1; J: TRBJ2-7; V: TRBV28; size: .; DNA: TGTGCCAGCAGACCACCGGGACAGGTTTACGAGCAGTACTTC; CDR3: CASRPPGQVYEQYF
D: .; J: TRBJ2-5; V: TRBV5-1; size: .; DNA: TGCGCCAGCAGCTTGGTCCTGGGCTCAGGGGAGACCCAGTACTTC; CDR3: CASSLVLGSGETQYF
D: TRBD1; J: TRBJ1-4; V: TRBV7-2; size: .; DNA: TGTGCCAGCAGCTTAGCGGGACAGGGGGTTCTTATTGAAAAACTGTTTTTT; CDR3: CASSLAGQGVLIEKLFF
D: TRBD2; J: TRBJ2-1; V: TRBV29-1; size: .; DNA: TGCAGCGTGTCTAGCGGGATCTACAATGAGCAGTTCTTC; CDR3: CSVSSGIYNEQFF
D: .; J: TRBJ1-1; V: TRBV19; size: .; DNA: TGTGCCAGTAGTCCTCTACAGGTGAACACTGAAGCTTTCTTT; CDR3: CASSPLQVNTEAFF
D: .; J: TRBJ2-7; V: TRBV18; size: once; DNA: TGTGCCAGCTCACAAGCGGAAAGCTACGAGCAGTACTTC; CDR3: CASSQAESYEQYF
D: TRBD2; J: TRBJ2-1; V: TRBV5-1; size: .; DNA: TGCGCCAGCACATCTAGCGGGAGCTCCTACAATGAGCAGTTCTTC; CDR3: CASTSSGSSYNEQFF
D: .; J: TRBJ2-5; V: TRBV5-1; size: .; DNA: TGCGCCAGCAGCTTGGTAGCGATTCTTGAGCAAGAGACCCAGTACTTC; CDR3: CASSLVAILEQETQYF
D: .; J: TRBJ1-2; V: TRBV19; size: .; DNA: TGTGCCAGTTGCGAGGAAGGACTCTCTCGAGGGTATGGCTACACCTTC; CDR3: CASCEEGLSRGYGYTF
D: TRBD1; J: TRBJ1-5; V: TRBV6-5; size: few; DNA: TGTGCCAGCGGGACAGTTGGAGCCAATCAGCCCCAGCATTTT; CDR3: CASGTVGANQPQHF